This T cell receptor beta chain emerged from a study of regulatory T cells in long-lasting Graves disease. In the study overall: It was over 5 years of antithyroid drugs, with positive TSH receptor antibodies, that meant persistent Graves' disease. Study findings and constraints: Patients with persistent Graves' had lower TCR diversity than newly diagnosed patients. TRBV28, TRBJ1-2 and TRBJ2-5 were segments that persistent disease favored.

The sample's time point: persistent/refractory GD, antithyroid drugs over 5 years with positive TRAb. The authors made the TCR library using RNA they extracted from PBMCs. CDR1 is MDHEN, CDR2 SYDVKM, per germline. This CDR3 is built from 14 residues. For TCR beta, libraries came from iRepertoire HTBI primers and Arm-PCR of CDR3 regions. Via MiXCR, TCRdb re-called the multiplex PCR reads, giving one row per CDR3 protein. Of around 400,000 distinct CDR3 sequences detected, less than 30% appear once; the ten largest clones hold around 30%. For this clonotype: Its matching antigen is unknown. A much larger clone differs by one base, so this may be a read error.

The TCR originated in a woman in her forties with Graves disease. The sample was peripheral blood mononuclear cells (PBMCs), taken when the disease was refractory, from a patient treated with antithyroid drugs. This rearrangement joins TRBV28 to TRBJ1-4; a weak D match, TRBD1 (5 bases). CDR3 sequence reads: CASTRGWANEKLLF. As DNA, the CDR3 is TGTGCCAGCACACGGGGGTGGGCTAATGAAAAACTGCTTTTT.